This entry describes one T cell receptor (beta chain). The sample belongs to a study of blood T cell repertoires in COVID-19. Background on the study: Spain, Italy and the United States supplied samples that represented acute and convalescent COVID-19. The cDNA or gDNA used as material had been derived from T cells, B-cell-depleted T cells, or PBMCs.

V was trimmed by 2 bases and J by 7 bases, leaving 20 bases between them. This CDR3 is built from 16 residues. Germline V gene sequence: CDR1 SGHTA, CDR2 FQGNSA. Here immunoSEQ multiplex PCR was the method, and the copy in TCRdb shows in-frame clones only, minus some. The table lists about 120,000 clones, over 65% of them singletons. Sequenced sample: peripheral blood. The V gene is TRBV7-2, the J gene TRBJ1-2; D is unresolved. This receptor was identified in a man between 25 and 39 years old with acute or convalescent COVID-19. The DNA of the CDR3 is TGTGCCAGCAGCTTAAACCCGTTTCTAATCCTATCTGGCTACACCTTC. Protein: CASSLNPFLILSGYTF.